Listed below are T cell receptor beta chains from one sample, sequenced in a study of T cell clusters in autoimmune cytopenias. TCRdb re-called the multiplex PCR reads and shows each CDR3 protein once, DNA omitted. In all, the sample yields about 5,000 distinct CDR3 sequences. This sample also appeared in a second study, on T cell repertoires in aging, cancer and after chemotherapy.

Material for sequencing was peripheral blood. The receptors stem from a human donor in good health. Each CDR3 is given with its conserved first and last residue. Clone size is stated in some rows and not others, as once, few, many or a class when expanded.

j_call clone_size v_call cdr3_aa
TRBJ2-1 large TRBV6-5 CASRSGLAGDNEQFF
TRBJ2-2 - TRBV12-3/TRBV12-4 CASSLWRGENTGELFF
TRBJ2-1 - TRBV6-5 CASSHIAGGGSYNEQFF
TRBJ1-2 medium-sized TRBV6-1 CASSVLQGGQGYTF
TRBJ1-2 - TRBV24-1 CATSDLKGAYGYTF
TRBJ2-6 medium-sized TRBV18 CASSPLGQGASGANVLTF
TRBJ1-1 - TRBV19 CASSIGGRVAGEAFF
TRBJ2-3 - TRBV19 CASSIWVKPTDTQYF
TRBJ1-4 medium-sized TRBV6-5 CASSAQWDRHEKLFF
TRBJ2-1 medium-sized TRBV18 CASSRQGPYNEQFF
TRBJ1-5 - TRBV25-1 CASSGRTGVNQPQHF
TRBJ1-6 medium-sized TRBV5-5 CASSIRDRGHDSPLHF
TRBJ2-5 - TRBV19 CASSQGAEETQYF
TRBJ1-6 - TRBV12-3/TRBV12-4 CASSQQAWDSPLHF
TRBJ2-1 - TRBV10-3 CATNRGNEQFF
TRBJ1-2 - TRBV11-1 CASSLGRGGPYGYTF
TRBJ1-1 - TRBV19 CASSLLTGTPSTEAFF
TRBJ1-5 - TRBV20-1 CSAPRGGFNQPQHF
TRBJ1-2 - TRBV27 CASSSLYPRQGVGVGYTF
TRBJ2-7 - TRBV6-4 CASSGTSGSNEQYF
TRBJ2-1 - TRBV21-1 CASSKDGIYSGRKDYNEQFF
TRBJ2-1 - TRBV10-3 CAISESILDNEQFF
TRBJ2-3 medium-sized TRBV6-4 CASSDTGGFTDTQYF
TRBJ2-7 - TRBV9 CASSARHDPASYEQYF
TRBJ2-2 - TRBV11-1 CASSLGLAANTGELFF
TRBJ2-1 - TRBV19 CASSIDRGGPLNEQFF
TRBJ1-4 medium-sized TRBV5-4 CASSPGQGYTNEKLFF
TRBJ1-1 - TRBV6-5 CASSYSTTGSGEAFF
TRBJ1-4 - TRBV20-1 CSASGGGLELFF
TRBJ1-1 medium-sized TRBV27 CASAIRGGNTEAFF
TRBJ1-1 - TRBV19 CASGVPGPNTEAFF
TRBJ2-3 medium-sized TRBV12-3/TRBV12-4 CASTPSGGEGTDTQYF
TRBJ1-2 medium-sized TRBV6-5 CASSGEDSYGYTF
TRBJ2-1 medium-sized TRBV29-1 CSAGLADYNEQFF
TRBJ2-5 - TRBV27 CASSSQLAGGGETQYF
TRBJ1-5 - TRBV5-1 CASSLGEEQPQHF
TRBJ2-5 - TRBV6-1 CASSEQGGQETQYF
TRBJ2-1 - TRBV7-6 CASSLGLPGNEQFF
TRBJ1-3 - TRBV7-6 CASSSLPQGGTGNTIYF
TRBJ2-5 - TRBV7-9 CASSLPTSGDETQYF
TRBJ2-1 - TRBV5-4 CASSSLAGPYNEQFF
TRBJ2-7 medium-sized TRBV6-2/TRBV6-3 CASSSQGYEQYF
TRBJ2-7 - TRBV7-9 CASSSKFPYEQYF
TRBJ2-5 medium-sized TRBV29-1 CSVESPGLQGTQYF
TRBJ1-2 medium-sized TRBV19 CASSIVGEGYGYTF
TRBJ1-1 - TRBV20-1 CSARDRKGARTEAFF
TRBJ1-6 medium-sized TRBV5-6 CASSSAGPLHF
TRBJ2-7 - TRBV20-1 CSASQREPYEQYF
TRBJ2-2 - TRBV20-1 CSARVGARGELFF
TRBJ2-1 - TRBV6-4 CASSGTSGSNEQFF
TRBJ2-1 medium-sized TRBV29-1 CSVERGGAAIYNEQFF
TRBJ2-1 medium-sized TRBV27 CASSFDYYNEQFF
TRBJ2-1 medium-sized TRBV6-1 CASSEWSGGSYNEQFF